This TCR beta chain was recorded in a study of regulatory T cells in long-lasting Graves disease. Study-level findings and limits: Persistent cases favored TRBV28, TRBJ1-2 and TRBJ2-5. Persistent cases of Graves' showed reduced TCR diversity relative to newly diagnosed patients.

Relying on iRepertoire HTBI primers and Arm-PCR of CDR3 regions, the team built TCR beta libraries. TCRdb re-analysed the multiplex PCR reads in MiXCR, keeping a single row per CDR3 protein. The table records roughly 500,000 distinct CDR3 sequences, roughly 14% of them present only once. This clonotype came up many times. What it recognizes is unknown. Time point defined: newly diagnosed GD, antithyroid drugs for less than 3 months. From RNA extracted from PBMCs, the TCR library was made. This CDR3 has 15 amino acids. Germline values: CDR1 SGHAT, CDR2 FQNNGV. V lost 4 bases to trimming and J lost 10 bases, with 20 bases between them. The sample also formed part of further work on T cells in Graves' hyperthyroidism and ophthalmopathy.

Sequencing used peripheral blood mononuclear cells (PBMCs), obtained at new diagnosis, from a patient treated with antithyroid drugs. The gene calls are TRBV11-2 and TRBJ2-1; D may be TRBD1 (7 bases). The receptor was derived from a man aged 25 to 45 with Graves disease. The CDR3 protein is CASSSTHDREDEQFF. The CDR3 coding sequence is TGTGCCAGCAGCTCCACTCACGACAGGGAGGACGAGCAGTTCTTC.